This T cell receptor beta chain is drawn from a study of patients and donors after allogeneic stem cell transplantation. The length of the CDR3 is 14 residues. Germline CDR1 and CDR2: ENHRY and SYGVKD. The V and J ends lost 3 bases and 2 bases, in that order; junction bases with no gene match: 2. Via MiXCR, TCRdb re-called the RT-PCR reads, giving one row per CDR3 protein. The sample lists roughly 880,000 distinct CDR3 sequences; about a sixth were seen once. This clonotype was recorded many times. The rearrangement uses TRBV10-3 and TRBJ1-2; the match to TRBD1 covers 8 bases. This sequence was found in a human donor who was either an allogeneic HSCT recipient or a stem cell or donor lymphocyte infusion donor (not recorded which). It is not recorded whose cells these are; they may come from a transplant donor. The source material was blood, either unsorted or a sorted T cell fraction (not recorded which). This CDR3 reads CAISERTGNYGYTF. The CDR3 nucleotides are TGTGCCATCAGTGAAAGGACAGGGAACTATGGCTACACCTTC.